Sequencing of this T cell receptor beta chain was carried out in a study of a mutant IDH1 vaccine in newly diagnosed glioma. In the study overall: Among treated patients, around 60% were male and about 40% female, and mean age was around 40 years. Antecedent treatment encompassed radiotherapy, temozolomide, or their combination; the majority received both.

There are 14 residues in the CDR3. Germline values: CDR1 SGHDT, CDR2 YYEEEE. The V and J ends lost 0 bases and 2 bases respectively, with 9 bases between them. Libraries were prepared by immunoSEQ multiplex PCR; TCRdb keeps only in-frame clonotypes and omits some of them. The sample holds around 64,000 clones, about 86% seen once. The time point is: baseline, week 1 (first vaccination visit). The treatment: pre-vaccination baseline after standard-of-care therapy. Donor tumors were new WHO grade 3 or 4 IDH1-mutant, ATRX-lost astrocytomas. This clonotype originated in a woman between 18 and 29 years old with glioma. Some clones in this sample may be carry-over from other donors' samples. Specimen: peripheral blood mononuclear cells (PBMCs), collected from a glioma patient treated with radiotherapy, temozolomide or both. This sequence joins TRBV5-6 and TRBJ2-7, with D hard to call. In DNA, the CDR3 is TGTGCCAGCAGCTTGGGCCAGCTGACCTACGAGCAGTACTTC. Translated, it gives CASSLGQLTYEQYF. Full variable domain (remainder filled in from reference TRBV5-6 and TRBJ2-7): DAGVTQSPTHLIKTRGQQVTLRCSPKSGHDTVSWYQQALGQGPQFIFQYYEEEERQRGNFPDRFSGHQFPNYSSELNVNALLLGDSALYLCASSLGQLTYEQYFGPGTRLTVT.